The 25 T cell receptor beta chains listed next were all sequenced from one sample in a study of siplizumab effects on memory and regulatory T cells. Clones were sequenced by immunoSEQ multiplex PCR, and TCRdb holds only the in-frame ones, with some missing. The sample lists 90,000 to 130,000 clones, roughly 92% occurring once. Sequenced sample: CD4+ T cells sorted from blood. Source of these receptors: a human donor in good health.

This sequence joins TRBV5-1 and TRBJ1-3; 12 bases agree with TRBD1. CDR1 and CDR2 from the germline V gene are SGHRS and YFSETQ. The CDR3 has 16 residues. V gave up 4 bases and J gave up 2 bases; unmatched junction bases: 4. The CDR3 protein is CASSPGQGAAGNTIYF. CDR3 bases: TGCGCCAGCAGCCCGGGACAGGGGGCCGCTGGAAACACCATATATTTT.

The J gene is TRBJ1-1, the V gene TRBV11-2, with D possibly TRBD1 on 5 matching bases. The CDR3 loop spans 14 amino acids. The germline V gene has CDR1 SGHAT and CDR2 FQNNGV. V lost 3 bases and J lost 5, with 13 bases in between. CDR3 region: CASSLRGADTEAFF. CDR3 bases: TGTGCCAGCAGCTTGAGGGGCGCGGATACTGAAGCTTTCTTT.

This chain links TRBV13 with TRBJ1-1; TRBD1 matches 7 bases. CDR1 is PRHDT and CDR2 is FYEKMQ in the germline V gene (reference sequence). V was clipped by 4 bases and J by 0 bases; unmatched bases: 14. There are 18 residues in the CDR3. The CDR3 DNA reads TGTGCCAGCAGCTCGAAAAAATGGACAGGTAAATTGAACACTGAAGCTTTCTTT. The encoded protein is CASSSKKWTGKLNTEAFF.

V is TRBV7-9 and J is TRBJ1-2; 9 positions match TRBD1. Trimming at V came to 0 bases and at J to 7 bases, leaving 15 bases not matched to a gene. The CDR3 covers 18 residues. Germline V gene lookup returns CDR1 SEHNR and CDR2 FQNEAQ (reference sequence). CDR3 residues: CASSLAGQGLTYISGYTF. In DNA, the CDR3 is TGTGCCAGCAGCTTAGCCGGACAGGGGCTAACTTATATATCTGGCTACACCTTC.

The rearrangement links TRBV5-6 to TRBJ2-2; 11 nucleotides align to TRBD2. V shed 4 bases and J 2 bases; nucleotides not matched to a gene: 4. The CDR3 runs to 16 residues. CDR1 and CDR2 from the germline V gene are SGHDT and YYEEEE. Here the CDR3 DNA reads TGTGCCAGCAGCGCTACTAGCGGGGGAAACACCGGGGAGCTGTTTTTT. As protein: CASSATSGGNTGELFF.

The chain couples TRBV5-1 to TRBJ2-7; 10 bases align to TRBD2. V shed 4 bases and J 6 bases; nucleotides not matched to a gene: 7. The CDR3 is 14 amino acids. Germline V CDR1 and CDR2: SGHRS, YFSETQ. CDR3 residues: CASSPLAGAGEQYF. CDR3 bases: TGCGCCAGCAGCCCCCTAGCGGGAGCTGGCGAGCAGTACTTC.

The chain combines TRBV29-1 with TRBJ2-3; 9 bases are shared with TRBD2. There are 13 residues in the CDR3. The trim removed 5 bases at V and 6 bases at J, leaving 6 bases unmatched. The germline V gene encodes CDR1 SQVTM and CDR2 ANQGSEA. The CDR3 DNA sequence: TGCAGCGTTAGGGCTAGCGGGATGGATACGCAGTATTTT. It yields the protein CSVRASGMDTQYF.

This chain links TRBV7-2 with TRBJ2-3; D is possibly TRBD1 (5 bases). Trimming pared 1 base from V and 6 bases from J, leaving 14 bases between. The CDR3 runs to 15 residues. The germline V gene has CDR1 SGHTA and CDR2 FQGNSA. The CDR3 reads CASSLEGFRADTQYF. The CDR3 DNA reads TGTGCCAGCAGCTTAGAGGGGTTCCGGGCCGATACGCAGTATTTT.

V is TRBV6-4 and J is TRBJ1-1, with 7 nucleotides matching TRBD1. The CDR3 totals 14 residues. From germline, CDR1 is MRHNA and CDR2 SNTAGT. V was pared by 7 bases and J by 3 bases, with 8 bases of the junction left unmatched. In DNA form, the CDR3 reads TGTGCCAGCAAGCGACAGGGTGGCGACACTGAAGCTTTCTTT. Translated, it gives CASKRQGGDTEAFF.

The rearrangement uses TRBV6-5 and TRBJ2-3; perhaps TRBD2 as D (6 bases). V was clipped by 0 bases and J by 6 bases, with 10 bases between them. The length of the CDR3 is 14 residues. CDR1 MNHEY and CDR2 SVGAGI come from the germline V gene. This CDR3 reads CASSYSLATDTQYF. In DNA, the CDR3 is TGTGCCAGCAGTTACTCTCTAGCGACCGATACGCAGTATTTT.

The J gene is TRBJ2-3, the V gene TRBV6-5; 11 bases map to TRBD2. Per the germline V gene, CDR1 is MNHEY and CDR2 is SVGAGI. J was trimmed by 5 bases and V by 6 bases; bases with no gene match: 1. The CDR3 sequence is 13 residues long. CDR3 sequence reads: CASRLAGGDTQYF. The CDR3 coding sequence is TGTGCCAGCAGGCTAGCGGGAGGAGATACGCAGTATTTT.

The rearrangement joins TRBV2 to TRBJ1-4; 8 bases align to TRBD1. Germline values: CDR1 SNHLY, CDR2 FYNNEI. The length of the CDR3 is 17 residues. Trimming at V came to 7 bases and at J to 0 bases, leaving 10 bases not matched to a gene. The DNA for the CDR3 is TGTGCCAGCACCAGACAGGGGACCTCCTCAACTAATGAAAAACTGTTTTTT. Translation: CASTRQGTSSTNEKLFF.

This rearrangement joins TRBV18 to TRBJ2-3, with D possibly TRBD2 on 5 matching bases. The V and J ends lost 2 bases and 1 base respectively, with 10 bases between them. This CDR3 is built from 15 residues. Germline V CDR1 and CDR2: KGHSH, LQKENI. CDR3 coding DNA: TGTGCCAGCTCACCAGACGAGGGCCGCACAGATACGCAGTATTTT. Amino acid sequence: CASSPDEGRTDTQYF.

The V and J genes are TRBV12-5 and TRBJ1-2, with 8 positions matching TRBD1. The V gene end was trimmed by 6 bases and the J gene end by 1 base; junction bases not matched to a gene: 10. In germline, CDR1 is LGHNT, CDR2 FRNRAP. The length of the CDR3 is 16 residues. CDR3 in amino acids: CASGPGQGANNYGYTF. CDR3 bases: TGTGCTAGTGGACCAGGGCAGGGGGCGAATAACTATGGCTACACCTTC.

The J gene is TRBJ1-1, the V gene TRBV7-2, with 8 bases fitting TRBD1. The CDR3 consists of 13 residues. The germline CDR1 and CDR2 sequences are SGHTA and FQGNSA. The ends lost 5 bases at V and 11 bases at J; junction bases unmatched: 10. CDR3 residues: CASSPSGQALAFF. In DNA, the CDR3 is TGTGCCAGCAGCCCATCGGGACAGGCGCTTGCTTTCTTT.

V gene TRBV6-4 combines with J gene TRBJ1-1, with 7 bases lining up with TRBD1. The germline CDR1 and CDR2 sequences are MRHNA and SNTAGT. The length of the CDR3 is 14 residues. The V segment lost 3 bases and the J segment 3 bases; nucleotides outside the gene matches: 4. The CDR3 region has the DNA TGTGCCAGCAGTGAATGGCAGGGGGACACTGAAGCTTTCTTT. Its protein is CASSEWQGDTEAFF.

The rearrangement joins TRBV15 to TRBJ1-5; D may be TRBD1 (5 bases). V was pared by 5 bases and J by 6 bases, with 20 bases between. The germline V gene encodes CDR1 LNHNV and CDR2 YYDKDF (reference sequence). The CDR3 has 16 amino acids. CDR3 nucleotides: TGTGCCACCAGCCCAGAGGTTGATAGGGGCGGTCAGCCCCAGCATTTT. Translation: CATSPEVDRGGQPQHF. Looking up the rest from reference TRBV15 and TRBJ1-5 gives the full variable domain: DAMVIQNPRYQVTQFGKPVTLSCSQTLNHNVMYWYQQKSSQAPKLLFHYYDKDFNNEADTPDNFQSRRPNTSFCFLDIRSPGLGDTAMYLCATSPEVDRGGQPQHFGDGTRLSIL.

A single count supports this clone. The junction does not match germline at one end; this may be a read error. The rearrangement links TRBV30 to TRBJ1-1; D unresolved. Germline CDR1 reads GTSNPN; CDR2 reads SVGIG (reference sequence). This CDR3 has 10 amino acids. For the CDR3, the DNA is TGTGCCTGGGGACCGACTGAAACTTTCTTT. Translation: CAWGPTETFF.

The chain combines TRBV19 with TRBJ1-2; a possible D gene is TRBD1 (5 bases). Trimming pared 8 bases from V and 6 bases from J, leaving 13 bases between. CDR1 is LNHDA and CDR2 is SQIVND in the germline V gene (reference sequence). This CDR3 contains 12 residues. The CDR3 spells CASHTRGHGYTF. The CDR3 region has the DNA TGTGCCAGTCACACCCGGGGCCATGGCTACACCTTC.

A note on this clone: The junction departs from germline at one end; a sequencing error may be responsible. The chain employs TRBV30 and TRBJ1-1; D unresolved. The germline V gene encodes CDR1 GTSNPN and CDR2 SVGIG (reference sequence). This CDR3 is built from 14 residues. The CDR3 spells CAWSVPGLNTEAFF. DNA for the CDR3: TGTGCCTGGAGTGTACCGGGGTTGAATACTGAAGCTTTCTTT.

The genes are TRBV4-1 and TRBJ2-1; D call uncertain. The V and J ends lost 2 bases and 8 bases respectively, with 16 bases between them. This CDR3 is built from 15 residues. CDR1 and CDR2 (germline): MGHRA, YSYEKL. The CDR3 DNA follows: TGCGCCAGCAGCCAATTCGGTACCACTAACGATGAGCAGTTCTTC. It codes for CASSQFGTTNDEQFF.

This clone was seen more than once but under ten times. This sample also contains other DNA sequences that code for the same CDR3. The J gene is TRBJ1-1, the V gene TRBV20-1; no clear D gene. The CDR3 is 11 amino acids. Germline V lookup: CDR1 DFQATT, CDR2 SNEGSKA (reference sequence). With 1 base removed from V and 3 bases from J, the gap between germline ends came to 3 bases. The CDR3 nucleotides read TGCAGTGCTAGAGGAGACACTGAAGCTTTCTTT. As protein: CSARGDTEAFF.

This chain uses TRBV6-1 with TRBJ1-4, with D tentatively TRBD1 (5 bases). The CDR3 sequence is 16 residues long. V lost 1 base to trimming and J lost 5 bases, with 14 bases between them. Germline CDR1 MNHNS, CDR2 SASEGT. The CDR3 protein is CASSEDRTRRNEKLFF. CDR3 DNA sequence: TGTGCCAGCAGTGAAGACCGGACAAGGAGGAATGAAAAACTGTTTTTT.

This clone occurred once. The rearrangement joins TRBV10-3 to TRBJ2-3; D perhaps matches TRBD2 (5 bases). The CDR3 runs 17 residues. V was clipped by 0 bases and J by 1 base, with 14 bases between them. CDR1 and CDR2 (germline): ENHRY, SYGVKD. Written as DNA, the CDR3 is TGTGCCATCAGTGAGTCCAGGACTCTAACGGGCACAGATACGCAGTATTTT. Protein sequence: CAISESRTLTGTDTQYF.

Here the CDR3 DNA reads TGTGCCAGCAGAACACAGGGGAGCTCCTACAATGAGCAGTTCTTC. It specifies CASRTQGSSYNEQFF. The V and J genes are TRBV6-6 and TRBJ2-1, with TRBD1 matching over 7 bases. This CDR3 contains 15 residues. CDR1 is MNHNY, CDR2 SVGAGI, per germline (reference sequence). V shed 6 bases, J shed 0 bases, and the junction held 5 bases outside the gene matches.